This T cell receptor beta chain is drawn from a study of cytomegalovirus exposure and HLA in healthy donors. Study-wide points: Apparent HLA restriction characterized most CMV-associated TCR beta chains in a later analysis. In all likelihood, a cluster of highly shared sequence variants was a sequencing artifact.

Concerning this clone itself: Antigen specificity is unknown.

In the PCR, 60 Vbeta and 13 Jbeta primers were used. Using immunoSEQ multiplex PCR, the repertoire was profiled, and TCRdb retains in-frame clones only, with some absent. The profile shows approximately 210,000 clones, about 80% of them singletons. CDR1 is MNHEY and CDR2 is SVGAGI in the germline V gene. Germline trimming cut 2 bases from V and 6 bases from J; bases unmatched to any gene: 6. This CDR3 region has 15 residues. The chain joins TRBV6-5 to TRBJ2-3; 9 bases fit TRBD2. The TCR comes from a woman aged 45-59 years in good health and CMV-seropositive. The sequencing input was PBMCs. Here the CDR3 reads CASSYVAGALDTQYF. In DNA, the CDR3 is TGTGCCAGCAGTTACGTAGCGGGGGCCCTCGATACGCAGTATTTT.